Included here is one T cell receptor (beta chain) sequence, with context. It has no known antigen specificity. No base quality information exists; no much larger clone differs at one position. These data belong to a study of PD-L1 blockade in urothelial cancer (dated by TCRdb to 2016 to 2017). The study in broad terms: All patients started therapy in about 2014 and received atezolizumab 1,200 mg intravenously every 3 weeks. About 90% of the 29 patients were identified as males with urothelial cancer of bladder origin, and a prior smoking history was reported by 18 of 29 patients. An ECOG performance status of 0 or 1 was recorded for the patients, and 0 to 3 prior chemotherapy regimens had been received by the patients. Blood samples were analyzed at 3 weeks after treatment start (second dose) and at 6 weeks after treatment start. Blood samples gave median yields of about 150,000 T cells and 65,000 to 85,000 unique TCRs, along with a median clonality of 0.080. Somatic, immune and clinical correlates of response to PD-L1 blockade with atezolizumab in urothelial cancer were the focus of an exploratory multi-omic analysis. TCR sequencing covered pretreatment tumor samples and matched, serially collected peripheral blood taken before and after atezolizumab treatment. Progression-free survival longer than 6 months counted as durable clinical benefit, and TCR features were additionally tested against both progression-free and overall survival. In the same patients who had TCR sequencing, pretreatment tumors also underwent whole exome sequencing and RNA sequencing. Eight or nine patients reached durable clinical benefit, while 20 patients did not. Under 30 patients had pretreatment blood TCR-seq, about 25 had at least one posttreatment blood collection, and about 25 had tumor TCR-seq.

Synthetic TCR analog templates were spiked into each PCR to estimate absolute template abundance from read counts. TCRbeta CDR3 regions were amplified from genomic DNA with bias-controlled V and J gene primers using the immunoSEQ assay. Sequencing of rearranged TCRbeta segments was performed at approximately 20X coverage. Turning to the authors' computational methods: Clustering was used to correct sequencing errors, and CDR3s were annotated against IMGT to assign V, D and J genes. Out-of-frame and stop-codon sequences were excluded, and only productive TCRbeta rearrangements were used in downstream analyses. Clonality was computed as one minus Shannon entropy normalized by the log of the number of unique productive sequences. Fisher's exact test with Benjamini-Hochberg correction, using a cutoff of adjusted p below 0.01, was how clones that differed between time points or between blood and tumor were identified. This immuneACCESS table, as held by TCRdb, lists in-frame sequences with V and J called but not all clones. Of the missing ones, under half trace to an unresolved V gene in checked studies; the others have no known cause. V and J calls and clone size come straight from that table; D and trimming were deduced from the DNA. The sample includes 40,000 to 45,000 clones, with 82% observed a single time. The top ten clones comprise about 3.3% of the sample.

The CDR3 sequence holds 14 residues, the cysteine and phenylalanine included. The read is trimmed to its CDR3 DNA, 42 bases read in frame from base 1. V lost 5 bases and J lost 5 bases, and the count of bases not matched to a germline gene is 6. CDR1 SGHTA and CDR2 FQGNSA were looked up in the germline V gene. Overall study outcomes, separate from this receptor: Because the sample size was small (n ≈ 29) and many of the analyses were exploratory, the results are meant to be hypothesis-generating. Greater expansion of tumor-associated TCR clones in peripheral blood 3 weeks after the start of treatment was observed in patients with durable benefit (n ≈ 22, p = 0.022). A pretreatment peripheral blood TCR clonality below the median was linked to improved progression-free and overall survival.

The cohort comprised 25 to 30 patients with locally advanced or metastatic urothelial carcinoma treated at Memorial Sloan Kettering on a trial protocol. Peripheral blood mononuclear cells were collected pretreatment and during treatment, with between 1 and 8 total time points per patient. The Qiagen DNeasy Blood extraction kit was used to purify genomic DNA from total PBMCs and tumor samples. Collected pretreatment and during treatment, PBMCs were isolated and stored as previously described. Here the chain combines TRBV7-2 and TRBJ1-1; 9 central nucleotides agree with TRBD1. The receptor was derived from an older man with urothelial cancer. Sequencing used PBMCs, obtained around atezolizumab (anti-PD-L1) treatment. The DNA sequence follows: TGTGCCAGCAGCCTCACAGGGGGCAGAACTGAAGCTTTCTTT. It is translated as CASSLTGGRTEAFF.